This T cell receptor beta chain came from a study of tumor-infiltrating lymphocytes in primary liver carcinoma. For the study at large: Every sample contained roughly 3.65 to 7.13 million productive TCRbeta reads, and these numbers were similar from one tissue type to another.

V was pared by 4 bases and J by 6 bases, with 9 bases of the junction left unmatched. The CDR3 runs 17 residues. Germline assignment: CDR1 SNHLY and CDR2 FYNNEI. cDNA specific to TCR beta was made from 500 ng of total RNA, with a constant-region primer employed for priming. Construction of TCR beta libraries relied on three successive nested multiplex PCR rounds employing slightly modified ARM-PCR. The two initial PCR rounds, roughly 9 cycles each, used TRBV1-TRBV30 forward and C-beta reverse primers. TCRdb re-called the multiplex PCR reads with MiXCR, one entry per CDR3 protein. The sample has 75,000 or so distinct CDR3 sequences, about 72% seen once. This clonotype was picked up a small number of times. The source material, roughly 18-30 mg of unsorted bulk tissue, was used to co-extract RNA and DNA.

The J gene is TRBJ2-2, the V gene TRBV2, with 12 bases identical to TRBD2. Sequenced sample: liver tumor tissue from sampling region 4. Subset: tumor region T4, right-lateral pole. The origin of this receptor is a man between 35 and 55 years old with primary liver carcinoma and hepatitis B virus infection. CDR3 protein: CASSAGLAGRGAGELFF. CDR3 bases: TGTGCCAGCAGTGCTGGACTAGCGGGGAGAGGGGCCGGGGAGCTGTTTTTT.